The source of this TCR beta chain is a study of response to subunit inactivated influenza vaccine (dated by TCRdb to 2017 to 2018). As for the study more broadly: Deep quantitative T cell receptor repertoire profiling was used in the study to track responses to a trivalent subunit inactivated influenza vaccine. Summary of the overall study and its limitations: The authors suggested that each seasonal influenza vaccination may recruit only a limited number of new T cells.

Libraries came from RT-PCR. Sequencing was carried out with an Illumina HiSeq 2500. TCRdb reworked the public reads: Q25 trimming with fastp, MiXCR clone assembly, productive beta chains retained. Merged by CDR3 protein, the rows form single entries marked with the most common genes and DNA. The sample table shows under 550,000 distinct CDR3 sequences, and around 8% are seen once. Clones ranked in the top ten supply 10% to 15% of the sample. This clonotype came up a few times. This clone's antigen is unknown. No base quality values were provided; no much bigger clone lies one nucleotide off. The junction shows trimming of 2 bases on V and 1 base on J, and the gene matches do not reach 4 bases of it. Including the terminal cysteine and phenylalanine, the CDR3 comprises 15 residues. Of all the DNA, just the CDR3 is kept, 45 bases in frame from base 1. CDR1 and CDR2 are drawn from the germline V gene (reference sequence): DFQATT, SNEGSKA.

The chain was built from TRBV20-1 and TRBJ2-7, and 11 bases in between align with TRBD2. Sequencing was performed on PBMCs from blood, taken 23 months after vaccination. This TCR came from a man aged 50 to 75 who received an inactivated influenza vaccine. Donor details come from another sample of the same person, matched by shared clones. The CDR3 region reads CSARPGLAGSYEQYF. The base sequence is TGCAGTGCTAGACCCGGACTAGCGGGTTCCTACGAGCAGTACTTC.